Listed here are 18 T cell receptor beta chains from one sample, sequenced in a study of shared clonotypes between healthy human individuals. Repertoires were generated with immunoSEQ multiplex PCR, while TCRdb's copy carries only in-frame clones and drops some. Among a few hundred thousand clones, 79% were seen once, and the ten largest hold approximately 12%. Sample: PBMCs. These TCRs come from a woman aged 35 to 49 in good health. Some clones in this sample may be carry-over from other donors' samples.

The chain couples TRBV7-8 to TRBJ2-7; 12 nucleotides agree with TRBD1. The CDR3 runs to 17 residues. The V gene end was trimmed by 2 bases and the J gene end by 5 bases; junction bases not matched to a gene: 10. CDR1 and CDR2 from the germline V gene are SGHVS and FQNEAQ. CDR3 DNA: TGTGCCAGCAGCTTACAGGGACAGGGGGCTGTAGGTGACGAGCAGTACTTC. Residues: CASSLQGQGAVGDEQYF. The entire variable domain, with the rest obtained from reference TRBV7-8 and TRBJ2-7, is as follows: GAGVSQSPRYKVAKRGQDVALRCDPISGHVSLFWYQQALGQGPEFLTYFQNEAQLDKSGLPSDRFFAERPEGSVSTLKIQRTQQEDSAVYLCASSLQGQGAVGDEQYFGPGTRLTVT.

V gene TRBV11-1 combines with J gene TRBJ2-2; 8 bases match TRBD1. The trim removed 1 base at V and 3 bases at J, leaving 4 bases unmatched. The CDR3 is made up of 16 amino acids. Germline V CDR1 and CDR2: SGHAT, FQDESV (reference sequence). CDR3 nucleotide sequence: TGTGCCAGCAGCTTAGATCTGACAGGGGACACCGGGGAGCTGTTTTTT. Translated, it gives CASSLDLTGDTGELFF. Full variable domain (remainder filled in from reference TRBV11-1 and TRBJ2-2): EAEVAQSPRYKITEKSQAVAFWCDPISGHATLYWYRQILGQGPELLVQFQDESVVDDSQLPKDRFSAERLKGVDSTLKIQPAELGDSAMYLCASSLDLTGDTGELFFGEGSRLTVL.

This chain links TRBV10-3 with TRBJ1-4, with D tentatively TRBD1 (5 bases). Trimming left V 3 bases short and J 8 bases short, with 13 bases between. Germline V gives CDR1 ENHRY, CDR2 SYGVKD. The CDR3 contains 14 residues. The CDR3 DNA sequence: TGTGCCATCAGTGATTCGGGGGTGGACGAAAAACTGTTTTTT. Translation gives CAISDSGVDEKLFF.

The CDR3 reads CASSFLAGSTDTQYF. The CDR3 nucleotides are TGTGCCAGCAGTTTTCTAGCGGGGAGCACAGATACGCAGTATTTT. The genes are TRBV28 and TRBJ2-3; 9 bases are a match to TRBD2. The CDR3 has 15 residues. Trimming took 3 bases from V and 0 from J; bases not matched to a gene: 1. Germline CDR1 MDHEN, CDR2 SYDVKM. The full variable domain, rest sourced from reference TRBV28 and TRBJ2-3, is DVKVTQSSRYLVKRTGEKVFLECVQDMDHENMFWYRQDPGLGLRLIYFSYDVKMKEKGDIPEGYSVSREKKERFSLILESASTNQTSMYLCASSFLAGSTDTQYFGPGTRLTVL.

J is TRBJ2-1 and V is TRBV5-1; tentative D call: TRBD2 (5 bases). The V and J ends lost 6 bases and 4 bases respectively, with 14 bases between them. Looked up from germline, CDR1 is SGHRS and CDR2 is YFSETQ. CDR3 length: 14 amino acids. This CDR3 reads CASTLGGGYNEQFF. CDR3 bases: TGCGCCAGCACCCTTGGTGGAGGTTACAATGAGCAGTTCTTC.

CDR3 residues: CASRASGSYAAVQQFF. In DNA, the CDR3 is TGTGCCAGCAGGGCTAGCGGGAGTTATGCAGCAGTTCAGCAGTTCTTC. This sequence joins TRBV2 and TRBJ2-1, with TRBD2 matching over 10 bases. The CDR3 extends over 16 amino acids. With V trimmed by 6 bases and J by 11 bases, 16 bases remained unmatched. Per germline, CDR1 SNHLY and CDR2 FYNNEI.

This rearrangement joins TRBV29-1 to TRBJ2-3; 8 positions agree with TRBD2. This CDR3 has 13 residues. Trimming took 5 bases from V and 6 from J; bases not matched to a gene: 7. Germline V gene lookup returns CDR1 SQVTM and CDR2 ANQGSEA. CDR3 protein: CSVPSGSSDTQYF. For the CDR3, the DNA is TGCAGCGTTCCCAGCGGGAGCAGTGATACGCAGTATTTT.

The gene calls are TRBV7-9 and TRBJ1-2; 8 positions agree with TRBD1. CDR1 is SEHNR, CDR2 FQNEAQ, per germline (reference sequence). This CDR3 has 16 amino acids. V trimming: 4 bases; J trimming: 8 bases; junction bases outside the gene matches: 15. As DNA, the CDR3 is TGTGCCAGCAGCTCCCACGGCGAGCAGGGGGCTGGCGGCTACACCTTC. Translated: CASSSHGEQGAGGYTF.

The chain has TRBV2 and TRBJ2-1; D not certain. Trimming pared 5 bases from V and 15 bases from J, leaving 23 bases between. Germline V gene data show CDR1 as SNHLY and CDR2 as FYNNEI. The CDR3 runs 14 residues. Here the CDR3 reads CASSLQNRIGVLFF. The CDR3 DNA reads as TGTGCCAGCAGTTTACAGAACAGAATTGGGGTTCTGTTCTTC.

This clone occurred a few times. The V call is TRBV28, the J call TRBJ1-5; no clear D gene. V lost 2 bases and J lost 7, with 15 bases in between. The CDR3 is 15 residues long. Germline V gives CDR1 MDHEN, CDR2 SYDVKM. CDR3 region: CASSLETVGKQPQHF. The CDR3 DNA sequence: TGTGCCAGCAGTTTAGAAACTGTGGGGAAGCAGCCCCAGCATTTT. The variable domain in full, with the rest retrieved from reference TRBV28 and TRBJ1-5, is DVKVTQSSRYLVKRTGEKVFLECVQDMDHENMFWYRQDPGLGLRLIYFSYDVKMKEKGDIPEGYSVSREKKERFSLILESASTNQTSMYLCASSLETVGKQPQHFGDGTRLSIL.

The genes are TRBV28 and TRBJ1-5; 8 positions match TRBD1. This CDR3 is built from 14 residues. Germline assignment: CDR1 MDHEN and CDR2 SYDVKM. J gave up 2 bases and V 6 bases, and 3 bases lay outside the gene matches. CDR3 region: CASRVTGGNQPQHF. The DNA for the CDR3 is TGTGCCAGCAGGGTGACAGGGGGCAATCAGCCCCAGCATTTT.

This chain joins TRBV6-5 and TRBJ2-1; 9 positions match TRBD2. CDR3 length: 16 amino acids. V gave up 3 bases and J gave up 1 base; unmatched junction bases: 4. Germline V lookup: CDR1 MNHEY, CDR2 SVGAGI. The CDR3 region is CASSYGSGGSYNEQFF. In nucleotides, the CDR3 is TGTGCCAGCAGTTATGGAAGCGGGGGGTCCTACAATGAGCAGTTCTTC.

The rearrangement uses TRBV6-5 and TRBJ1-5; D unresolved. Deletions cut 1 base from V and 7 bases from J, with 8 bases between. This CDR3 region has 13 residues. Per the germline V gene, CDR1 is MNHEY and CDR2 is SVGAGI. CDR3 amino acids: CASSYLVGQPQHF. CDR3 in DNA: TGTGCCAGCAGTTACTTGGTAGGGCAGCCCCAGCATTTT.

This rearrangement joins TRBV4-2 to TRBJ2-3; possibly TRBD2 for D (5 bases). Germline assignment: CDR1 LGHNA and CDR2 YNFKEQ. The CDR3 is made up of 18 amino acids. Between the trimmed V and J ends, which lost 2 bases and 2 bases, there was a span of 20 bases. The CDR3 reads CASSQYLSQRLATDTQYF. The CDR3, as DNA: TGTGCCAGCAGCCAATACCTCTCCCAGCGGTTGGCCACAGATACGCAGTATTTT.

The V and J genes are TRBV30 and TRBJ2-3; D possibly corresponds to TRBD2 (5 bases). This CDR3 comprises 13 residues. Trimming cost V 4 bases and J 1 base, with 9 bases left between them. The germline V gene encodes CDR1 GTSNPN and CDR2 SVGIG (reference sequence). The CDR3 DNA reads as TGTGCCTGGATGAGAGCGGGCACAGATACGCAGTATTTT. Residues: CAWMRAGTDTQYF.

The chain carries TRBV27 and TRBJ2-7, with 7 bases aligning to TRBD2. The germline V gene encodes CDR1 MNHEY and CDR2 SMNVEV (reference sequence). The CDR3 loop spans 14 amino acids. After removal of 6 bases from V and 0 bases from J, the junction contained 5 bases not matched to a gene. CDR3 DNA: TGTGCCAGCAGACTAGCGTTTAGCTCCTACGAGCAGTACTTC. This gives the protein CASRLAFSSYEQYF.

The CDR3 here is CASSLSDGGGLGEAFF. As DNA, the CDR3 is TGTGCCAGCAGTTTATCTGACGGGGGGGGCCTTGGTGAAGCTTTCTTT. The chain employs TRBV28 and TRBJ1-1; possible D gene TRBD1, 6 bases. The germline V gene has CDR1 MDHEN and CDR2 SYDVKM. Trimming removed 1 base from V and 7 bases from J, with 19 bases in between. The CDR3 covers 16 residues.

The chain links TRBV6-4 to TRBJ2-1; either TRBD1 or TRBD2 may supply D (5 bases each). The ends were cut back, 3 bases at V and 0 bases at J, with 12 bases in the middle. The CDR3 runs 16 residues. Germline V gene lookup returns CDR1 MRHNA and CDR2 SNTAGT. The DNA for the CDR3 is TGTGCCAGCAGTGAAGCCGTGGGGACCTCCTACAATGAGCAGTTCTTC. Protein sequence: CASSEAVGTSYNEQFF.